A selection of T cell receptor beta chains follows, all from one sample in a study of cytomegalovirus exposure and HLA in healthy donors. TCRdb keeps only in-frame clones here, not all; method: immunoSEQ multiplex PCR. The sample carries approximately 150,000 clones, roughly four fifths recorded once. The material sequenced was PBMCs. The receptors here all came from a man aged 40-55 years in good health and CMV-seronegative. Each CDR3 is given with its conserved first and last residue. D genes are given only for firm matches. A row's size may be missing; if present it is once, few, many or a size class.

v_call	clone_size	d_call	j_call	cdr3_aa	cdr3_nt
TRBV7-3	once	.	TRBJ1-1	CASSLIRDTEAFF	TGTGCCAGCAGCTTAATCAGGGACACTGAAGCTTTCTTT
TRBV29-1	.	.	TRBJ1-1	CSVDGVVNTEAFF	TGCAGCGTTGACGGGGTTGTGAACACTGAAGCTTTCTTT
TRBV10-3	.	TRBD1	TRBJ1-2	CAIARPGQGNYGYTF	TGTGCCATAGCTCGACCGGGACAGGGGAACTATGGCTACACCTTC
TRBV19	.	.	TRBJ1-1	CASSFLGGTAFF	TGTGCCAGTAGTTTCTTGGGGGGTACTGCTTTCTTT
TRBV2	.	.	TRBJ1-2	CASSEETGNYGYTF	TGTGCCAGCAGTGAAGAAACAGGGAACTATGGCTACACCTTC
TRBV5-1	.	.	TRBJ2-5	CASSPEAVAETQYF	TGCGCCAGCAGCCCCGAGGCGGTGGCAGAGACCCAGTACTTC
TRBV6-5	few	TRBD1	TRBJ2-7	CASSYSGTGLENEQYF	TGTGCCAGCAGTTACTCTGGGACAGGGTTAGAGAACGAGCAGTACTTC
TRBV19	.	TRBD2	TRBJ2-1	CASRATLAGGPEQFF	TGTGCCAGTAGGGCCACGCTAGCGGGAGGGCCCGAGCAGTTCTTC
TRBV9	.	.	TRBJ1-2	CASSVGEGQYHYGYTF	TGTGCCAGCAGCGTAGGGGAGGGGCAGTATCACTATGGCTACACCTTC
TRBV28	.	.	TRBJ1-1	CASSWATEAFF	TGTGCCAGCAGTTGGGCCACTGAAGCTTTCTTT
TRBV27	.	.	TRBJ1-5	CASSRVGNQPQHF	TGTGCCAGCAGCCGGGTCGGTAATCAGCCCCAGCATTTT
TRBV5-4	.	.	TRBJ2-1	CASSLSGSTYNEQFF	TGTGCCAGCAGCTTGTCCGGGAGTACATACAATGAGCAGTTCTTC
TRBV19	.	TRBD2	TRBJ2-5	CASSIVPREGRETQYF	TGTGCCAGTAGTATCGTACCGCGGGAGGGAAGGGAGACCCAGTACTTC
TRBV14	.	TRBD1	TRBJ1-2	CASRRTGQTYGYTF	TGTGCCAGCAGGAGGACAGGGCAGACCTATGGCTACACCTTC
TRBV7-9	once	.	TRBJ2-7	CASSLWPIRSSYEQYF	TGTGCCAGCAGCTTATGGCCAATACGGAGCTCCTACGAGCAATACTTC
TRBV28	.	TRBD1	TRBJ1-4	CASSPNRGWTNEKLFF	TGTGCCAGCAGTCCAAACAGGGGTTGGACTAATGAAAAACTGTTTTTT
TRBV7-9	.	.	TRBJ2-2	CASSTVGREAGELFF	TGTGCCAGCAGCACAGTGGGCCGGGAAGCCGGGGAGCTGTTTTTT
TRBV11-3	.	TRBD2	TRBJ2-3	CASSHSGSGDTQYF	TGTGCCAGCAGTCATAGCGGGAGTGGAGATACGCAGTATTTT
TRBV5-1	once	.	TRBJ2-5	CASSRPRVGTSGETQYF	TGCGCCAGCAGCCGTCCTAGGGTAGGGACATCCGGGGAGACCCAGTACTTC
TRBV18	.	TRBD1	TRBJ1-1	CASSPFPGQGGSTEAFF	TGTGCCAGCTCACCCTTCCCGGGACAGGGGGGATCTACTGAAGCTTTCTTT
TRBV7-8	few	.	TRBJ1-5	CASSLMSGYAGDQPQHF	TGTGCCAGCAGCTTAATGTCCGGGTACGCTGGAGATCAGCCCCAGCATTTT
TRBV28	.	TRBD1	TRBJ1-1	CASSYVYGMLGQGGTEAFF	TGTGCCAGCAGTTACGTCTATGGAATGCTCGGACAGGGCGGCACTGAAGCTTTCTTT
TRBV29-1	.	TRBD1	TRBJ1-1	CSVLPTGRNTEAFF	TGCAGCGTTCTGCCGACAGGGAGGAACACTGAAGCTTTCTTT
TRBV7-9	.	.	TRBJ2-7	CSSSAGGRLSYEQYF	TGTTCCAGCAGCGCGGGTGGCAGACTATCCTACGAGCAGTACTTC
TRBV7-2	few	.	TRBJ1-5	CASSAKPDQPQHF	TGTGCCAGCAGCGCGAAACCGGATCAGCCCCAGCATTTT
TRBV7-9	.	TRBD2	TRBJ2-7	CASSSSGRASGEQYF	TGTGCCAGCAGCTCTAGCGGGAGGGCCTCGGGGGAGCAGTACTTC
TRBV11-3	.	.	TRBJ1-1	CASSSRGFTEAFF	TGTGCCAGCAGCTCGAGGGGGTTCACAGAAGCTTTCTTT
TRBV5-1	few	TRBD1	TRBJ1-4	CASSMGQRNEKLFF	TGCGCCAGCAGCATGGGACAGAGAAATGAAAAACTGTTTTTT
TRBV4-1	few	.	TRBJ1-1	CASSQRRVRLIPEGTEAFF	TGCGCCAGCAGCCAGAGGCGGGTACGACTGATTCCGGAGGGCACTGAAGCTTTCTTT
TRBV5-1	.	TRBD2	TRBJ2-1	CASSLTSGSYNEQFF	TGCGCCAGCAGCTTAACTAGCGGTTCCTACAATGAGCAGTTCTTC
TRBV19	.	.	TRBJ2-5	CASSMWGSEQETQYF	TGTGCCAGTAGTATGTGGGGTAGCGAACAAGAGACCCAGTACTTC
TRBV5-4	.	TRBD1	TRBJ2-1	CASSEPGQRSQGEQFF	TGTGCCAGCAGCGAACCGGGACAGAGGTCCCAGGGTGAGCAGTTCTTC
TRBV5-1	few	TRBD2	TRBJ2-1	CASSLGVSGEYNEQFF	TGCGCCAGCAGCTTAGGGGTTAGCGGGGAGTACAATGAGCAGTTCTTC
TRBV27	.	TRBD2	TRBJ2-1	CASSLLLAGGPGDEQFF	TGTGCCAGCAGTTTATTACTAGCGGGAGGGCCGGGGGATGAGCAGTTCTTC
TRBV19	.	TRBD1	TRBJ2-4	CASSIQGAGAKNSQYF	TGTGCCAGTAGTATTCAGGGGGCTGGGGCCAAAAACAGTCAGTACTTC
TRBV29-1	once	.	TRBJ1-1	CSGRENTEAFF	TGCAGCGGGAGGGAGAACACTGAAGCTTTCTTT
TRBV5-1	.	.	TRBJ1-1	CASSDRTAWEAEAFF	TGCGCCAGCAGCGACCGGACGGCCTGGGAGGCTGAAGCTTTCTTT
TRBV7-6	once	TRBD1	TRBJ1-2	CASSLATGVYGYTF	TGTGCCAGCAGCTTAGCGACAGGGGTCTATGGCTACACCTTC
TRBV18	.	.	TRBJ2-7	CASSIVEDSTYEQYF	TGTGCCAGCTCCATCGTCGAGGACTCAACCTACGAGCAGTACTTC
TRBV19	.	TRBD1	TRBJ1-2	CASIPDRESYGYTF	TGTGCCAGCATCCCGGACAGGGAGTCCTATGGCTACACCTTC
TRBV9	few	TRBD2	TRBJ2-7	CASRTPGGLAGAAYEQYF	TGTGCCAGCAGAACACCAGGAGGACTAGCGGGAGCCGCCTACGAGCAGTACTTC